The 8 T cell receptor beta chains below were found in one sample sequenced in a study of T cells in Graves' hyperthyroidism and ophthalmopathy. TCR beta CDR3 sequences were amplified from RNA transcripts. In the first-round RT-PCR of the TCR CDR3, the HTBI primer set was used. TCRdb recomputed calls from the multiplex PCR reads with MiXCR, one row per CDR3 protein. The table lists some 380,000 distinct CDR3 sequences, approximately 12% of them singletons. Sample: blood. The receptors stem from a man aged 25-40 years with Graves' hyperthyroidism that later progressed to Graves' ophthalmopathy.

The sample holds many counts of this clonotype. The chain carries TRBV7-3 and TRBJ2-3; 8 bases fit TRBD2. CDR3 length: 16 amino acids. The germline V gene encodes CDR1 SGHTA and CDR2 FQGTGA. With V trimmed by 4 bases and J by 2 bases, 8 bases remained unmatched. The CDR3 bases are TGTGCCAGCAGCTCTCCTGTAGCGGGGATCACAGATACGCAGTATTTT. It is translated as CASSSPVAGITDTQYF.

There are a few counts of this clonotype. The CDR3: CASSHRGGGETQYF. The CDR3 DNA reads as TGTGCCAGCAGCCATCGGGGGGGGGGAGAGACCCAGTACTTC. This chain connects TRBV3-1 to TRBJ2-5; TRBD2 aligns across 8 bases. Germline-derived CDR1 and CDR2 are LGHDT and YNNKEL (reference sequence). The trim removed 3 bases at V and 4 bases at J, leaving 4 bases unmatched. This CDR3 has 14 residues.

The V call is TRBV20-1, the J call TRBJ1-4; D not resolved. This CDR3 has 16 amino acids. Per germline, CDR1 DFQATT and CDR2 SNEGSKA (reference sequence). With 3 bases removed from V and 0 bases from J, the gap between germline ends came to 14 bases. DNA for the CDR3: TGCAGTGCTAGCCCCGCCACAGCTACAACTAATGAAAAACTGTTTTTT. Translated, it gives CSASPATATTNEKLFF.

There are many counts of this clonotype. The chain is built from TRBV12-5 and TRBJ2-1; D is unresolved. Trimming shortened V by 1 base and J by 7 bases, and 5 bases separated the two germline ends. Germline V lookup: CDR1 LGHNT, CDR2 FRNRAP. This CDR3 has 12 residues. DNA for the CDR3: TGTGCTAGTGGTTTGGACGGGAATGAGCAGTTCTTC. This sequence encodes CASGLDGNEQFF. Variable domain in full (rest from reference TRBV12-5 and TRBJ2-1): DARVTQTPRHKVTEMGQEVTMRCQPILGHNTVFWYRQTMMQGLELLAYFRNRAPLDDSGMPKDRFSAEMPDATLATLKIQPSEPRDSAVYFCASGLDGNEQFFGPGTRLTVL.

This clonotype was detected only a few times. The chain is built from TRBV12-3 or TRBV12-4 and TRBJ2-5; a weak D match, TRBD2 (5 bases). V lost 5 bases to trimming and J lost 3 bases, with 7 bases between them. CDR3 length: 12 amino acids. CDR3 nucleotide sequence: TGTGCCAGCAGTACGAGGGAAGAGACCCAGTACTTC. It codes for CASSTREETQYF.

This chain links TRBV11-2 with TRBJ2-3; D unclear. Germline V gives CDR1 SGHAT, CDR2 FQNNGV. CDR3 length: 16 amino acids. The V end was cut by 2 bases, the J end by 4 bases, with 16 bases between. CDR3 nucleotides: TGTGCCAGCAGCTTACAACCCTTGATAGGCCCAGATACGCAGTATTTT. This codes for CASSLQPLIGPDTQYF.

This clonotype showed up just a few times. The chain couples TRBV6-1 to TRBJ2-3; 8 positions match TRBD2. The CDR3 has 17 residues. Per the germline V gene, CDR1 is MNHNS and CDR2 is SASEGT. Germline trimming cut 6 bases from V and 0 bases from J; bases unmatched to any gene: 11. CDR3 sequence: CASRPFGRGASTDTQYF. DNA for the CDR3: TGTGCCAGCAGGCCCTTCGGGCGGGGGGCCAGCACAGATACGCAGTATTTT.

Note on this clonotype: The germline gene is not matched at one end of the junction; a read error may be the cause. V is TRBV12-3 or TRBV12-4 and J is TRBJ2-5, with TRBD1 matching over 9 bases. The CDR3 loop spans 14 amino acids. For the CDR3, the DNA is TGTGCCAGCAGTCGACTTACAGGGGGCGAGACCCAGTGCTTC. Its protein is CASSRLTGGETQCF.